This TCR beta chain was identified during a study of blood T cell repertoires in COVID-19. Turning to the study itself: T cells, B-cell-depleted T cells, or PBMCs provided the cDNA or gDNA that served as material.

The repertoire was sequenced with immunoSEQ multiplex PCR; TCRdb's copy has only in-frame clones and lacks some. The data hold about 310,000 clones, with 89% observed a single time. The cohort comprised adults aged roughly 18 to 100 years residing in about two dozen US areas. Participant-given clinical history determined each cohort assignment. Donors in Cohort 3 who had recovered were those with two negative PCRs, healthcare professional clearance, or resolution of their symptoms. V lost 0 bases, J lost 8 bases, and 20 bases lay in between. Germline CDR1 and CDR2: SGHNT and YYREEE (reference sequence). CDR3 length: 16 amino acids.

This chain uses TRBV5-4 with TRBJ1-2, with D possibly being TRBD1 (5 bases). This TCR was recovered from a middle-aged woman who had recovered from COVID-19. Sequenced sample: PBMCs or T cells enriched from blood (not recorded which). CDR3 DNA sequence: TGTGCCAGCAGCTTGGGGTCGGGACTCCTTGAGGGCGGCTACACCTTC. Translating it yields CASSLGSGLLEGGYTF.